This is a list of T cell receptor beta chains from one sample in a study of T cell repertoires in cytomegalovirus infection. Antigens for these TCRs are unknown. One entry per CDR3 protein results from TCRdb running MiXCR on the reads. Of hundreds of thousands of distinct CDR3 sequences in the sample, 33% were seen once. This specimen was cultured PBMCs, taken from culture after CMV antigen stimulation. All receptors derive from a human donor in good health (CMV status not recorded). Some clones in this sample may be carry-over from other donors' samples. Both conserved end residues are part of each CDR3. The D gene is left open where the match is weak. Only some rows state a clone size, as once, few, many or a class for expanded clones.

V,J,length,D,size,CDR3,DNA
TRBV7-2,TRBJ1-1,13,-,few,CASSFRDTDEAFF,TGTGCCAGCAGCTTCCGGGACACCGATGAAGCTTTCTTT
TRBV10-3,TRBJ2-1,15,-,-,CAIRPTGSSYNEQFF,TGTGCCATCAGACCTACAGGTAGCTCCTACAATGAGCAGTTCTTC
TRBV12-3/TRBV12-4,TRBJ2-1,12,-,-,CASRLGRLEQFF,TGTGCCAGCAGACTAGGGAGGCTGGAGCAGTTCTTC
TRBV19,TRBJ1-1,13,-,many,CASSANGIAEAFF,TGTGCCAGTAGTGCGAACGGGATCGCTGAAGCTTTCTTT
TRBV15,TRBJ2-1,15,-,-,CATSRAAAPYNEQFF,TGTGCCACCAGCAGAGCGGCGGCCCCCTACAATGAGCAGTTCTTC
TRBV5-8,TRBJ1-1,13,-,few,CASSPEQGTEAFF,TGTGCCAGCAGCCCCGAGCAGGGGACTGAAGCTTTCTTT
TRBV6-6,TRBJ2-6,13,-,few,CATYRAGANVLTF,TGTGCCACCTACAGGGCTGGGGCCAACGTCCTGACTTTC
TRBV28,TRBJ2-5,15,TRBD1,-,CASSFSGTVQETQYF,TGTGCCAGCAGTTTTTCCGGGACAGTACAAGAGACCCAGTACTTC
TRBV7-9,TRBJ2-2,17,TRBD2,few,CASSPRTSGDGAGELFF,TGTGCCAGCAGCCCCAGGACTAGCGGGGACGGGGCCGGGGAGCTGTTTTTT
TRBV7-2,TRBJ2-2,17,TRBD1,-,CASSLPRDRGNTGELFF,TGTGCCAGCAGCTTACCCCGGGACAGGGGGAACACCGGGGAGCTGTTTTTT
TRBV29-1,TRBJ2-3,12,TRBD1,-,CSVEAGQGRFSF,TGCAGCGTTGAAGCGGGACAGGGTCGATTCTCGTTT
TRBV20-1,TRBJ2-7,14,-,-,CSADYGGGAYEQYF,TGCAGTGCTGACTACGGAGGGGGGGCCTACGAGCAGTACTTC
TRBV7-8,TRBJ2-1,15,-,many,CASSKTRTTLRVLFF,TGTGCCAGCAGCAAGACCCGGACTACCCTCCGGGTTCTGTTCTTC
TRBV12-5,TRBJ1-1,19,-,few,CASGLVLGRGYSPNTEAFF,TGTGCTAGTGGTTTGGTACTAGGGCGAGGCTATTCCCCGAACACTGAAGCTTTCTTT
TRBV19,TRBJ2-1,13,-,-,CASSWEAYNEQFF,TGTGCCAGTAGTTGGGAGGCCTACAATGAGCAGTTCTTC
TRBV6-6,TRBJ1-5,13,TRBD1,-,CASSRQGNFPQHF,TGTGCCAGCAGTAGACAGGGGAATTTTCCCCAGCATTTT
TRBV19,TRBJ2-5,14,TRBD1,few,CASSIAQGAETQYF,TGTGCCAGTAGTATAGCACAGGGGGCGGAGACCCAGTACTTC
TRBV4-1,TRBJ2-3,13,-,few,CASSQAYTDTQYF,TGCGCCAGCAGCCAAGCTTACACAGATACGCAGTATTTT
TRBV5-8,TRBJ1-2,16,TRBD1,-,CASSSPTPTDRVRYTF,TGTGCCAGCAGCTCGCCCACCCCGACGGACAGGGTCCGCTACACCTTC
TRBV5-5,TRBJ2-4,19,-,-,CASSLGLQGRTFPKNIQYF,TGTGCCAGCAGCTTGGGGCTACAGGGGAGGACCTTCCCCAAAAACATTCAGTACTTC
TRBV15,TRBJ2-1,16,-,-,CATSRGLAKRYNEQFF,TGTGCCACCAGCAGAGGGCTAGCCAAACGATACAATGAGCAGTTCTTC
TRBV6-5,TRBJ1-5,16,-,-,CASSPWTERGNQPQHF,TGTGCCAGCAGTCCCTGGACAGAACGCGGCAATCAGCCCCAGCATTTT
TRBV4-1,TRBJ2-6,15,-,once,CASSQEGIGANVLTF,TGCGCCAGCAGCCAAGAGGGGATTGGGGCCAACGTCCTGACTTTC
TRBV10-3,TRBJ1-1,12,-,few,CAISERGFEAFF,TGTGCCATCAGTGAACGTGGGTTTGAAGCTTTCTTT
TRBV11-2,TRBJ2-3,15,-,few,CASSRTGVNTDTQYF,TGTGCCAGCAGCCGGACGGGGGTTAACACAGATACGCAGTATTTT
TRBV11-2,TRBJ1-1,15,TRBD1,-,CASSSSGTGATEAFF,TGTGCCAGCAGCTCCTCCGGGACAGGGGCCACTGAAGCTTTCTTT
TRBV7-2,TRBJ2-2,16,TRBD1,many,CASRSPGQGFTGELFF,TGTGCCAGCAGGTCACCGGGACAGGGGTTCACCGGGGAGCTGTTTTTT
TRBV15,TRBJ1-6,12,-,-,CATSREQGPLHF,TGTGCCACCAGCAGAGAACAGGGACCCCTCCACTTT
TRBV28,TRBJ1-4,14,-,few,CASSLQGSAEKLFF,TGTGCCAGCAGTTTACAAGGTTCCGCTGAAAAACTGTTTTTT
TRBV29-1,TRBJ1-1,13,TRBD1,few,CSVITGAPTEAFF,TGCAGCGTTATAACAGGGGCGCCCACTGAAGCTTTCTTT
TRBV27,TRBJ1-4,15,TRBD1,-,CASSLSRGGNEKLFF,TGTGCCAGCAGTTTATCCAGGGGGGGGAATGAAAAACTGTTTTTT
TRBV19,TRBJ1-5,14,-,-,CASSGAVFNQPQHF,TGTGCCAGTTCCGGGGCAGTGTTCAATCAGCCCCAGCATTTT